A selection of T cell receptor beta chains follows, all from one sample in a study of blood T cell repertoires in COVID-19. The assay was immunoSEQ multiplex PCR, and TCRdb's table has in-frame clones only and misses some. The table shows more than 95,000 clones, with around 88% occurring only once. Material for sequencing was peripheral blood. These receptors all stem from a human donor in a cohort sampled during active COVID-19. The CDR3 runs from the conserved cysteine through the conserved F or W. Each record gives: clone size, J gene, D gene, V gene, CDR3 DNA, CDR3 protein. The D gene is left open where the match is weak. Only part of the rows carry a size: once, few, many, or a class if the clone is expanded.

size: NA
J: TRBJ2-1
D: TRBD2
V: TRBV9
DNA: TGTGCCAGCAGCGGGTGGACTAGCGGGTCCTACAATGAGCAGTTCTTC
CDR3: CASSGWTSGSYNEQFF

size: NA
J: TRBJ2-1
D: TRBD2
V: TRBV29-1
DNA: TGCAGCGTGACCTTATTCCCGGGACTAGCGGGAGCGCGGAGCTCCTACAATGAGCAGTTCTTC
CDR3: CSVTLFPGLAGARSSYNEQFF

size: NA
J: TRBJ2-2
D: NA
V: TRBV5-6
DNA: TGTGCCAGCAGCCCCGTGTTAGATGCGAACACCGGGGAGCTGTTTTTT
CDR3: CASSPVLDANTGELFF

size: NA
J: TRBJ1-2
D: NA
V: TRBV19
DNA: TGTGCCAGTAGTACCCACTCTAATACTAACTATGGCTACACCTTC
CDR3: CASSTHSNTNYGYTF

size: once
J: TRBJ1-6
D: NA
V: TRBV19
DNA: TGTGCCAGCTCGACTGAAACCGATAATTCACCCCTCCACTTT
CDR3: CASSTETDNSPLHF

size: NA
J: TRBJ2-3
D: TRBD2
V: TRBV5-1
DNA: TGCGCCAGCAGCTCGGTAGCGGGAGCGCTGACTAGCACAGATACGCAGTATTTT
CDR3: CASSSVAGALTSTDTQYF

size: NA
J: TRBJ2-7
D: NA
V: TRBV3-1/TRBV3-2
DNA: TGTGCCAGCAGCCAAGAGGTGCGAAGCTCCTACGAGCAGTACTTC
CDR3: CASSQEVRSSYEQYF

size: NA
J: TRBJ2-4
D: NA
V: TRBV10-1
DNA: TGCGCCATCCGAAAGCGGGTTCAATACTTC
CDR3: CAIRKRVQYF

size: once
J: TRBJ2-1
D: TRBD2
V: TRBV5-1
DNA: TGCGCCAGCAGCTTGACTAGCGGGCCTCACTACAATGAGCAGTTCTTC
CDR3: CASSLTSGPHYNEQFF

size: NA
J: TRBJ2-7
D: NA
V: TRBV7-2
DNA: TGTGCCAGCAGCTTACACGGTTTCTCCTACGAGCAGTACTTC
CDR3: CASSLHGFSYEQYF

size: once
J: TRBJ2-4
D: TRBD2
V: TRBV6-5
DNA: TGTGCCAGCAGTTTAGGGGCGACTAGCGGGAGAGGCATTCAGTACTTC
CDR3: CASSLGATSGRGIQYF

size: NA
J: TRBJ1-2
D: NA
V: TRBV9
DNA: TGTGCCAGCAGCGTAGAGGGAGAAGGCTACACCTTC
CDR3: CASSVEGEGYTF

size: NA
J: TRBJ2-1
D: TRBD2
V: TRBV6-5
DNA: TGTGCCAGCATACGGGCGGGAGGGCCAAATGAGCAGTTCTTC
CDR3: CASIRAGGPNEQFF

size: few
J: TRBJ1-2
D: NA
V: TRBV15
DNA: TGTGCCACCAGCAGAGATCGGGGTCGGAGATATGGCTACACCTTC
CDR3: CATSRDRGRRYGYTF

size: NA
J: TRBJ1-1
D: NA
V: TRBV10-2
DNA: TGCGCCAGCGCTACGGGGCAGGGGTACACTGAAGCTTTCTTT
CDR3: CASATGQGYTEAFF

size: NA
J: TRBJ2-2
D: TRBD2
V: TRBV27
DNA: TGTGCCAGCAGTCCCCGACTAGCGGGAGGGCCAAATTCAGGGGAGCTGTTTTTT
CDR3: CASSPRLAGGPNSGELFF

size: NA
J: TRBJ1-2
D: TRBD1
V: TRBV4-2
DNA: TGTGCCAGCAGCCAAGGACAGGGGGGATCCTATGGCTACACCTTC
CDR3: CASSQGQGGSYGYTF

size: NA
J: TRBJ2-7
D: NA
V: TRBV7-2
DNA: TGTGCCAGCTCGGGTAGCCACGAGCAGTACTTC
CDR3: CASSGSHEQYF

size: once
J: TRBJ2-3
D: NA
V: TRBV15
DNA: TGTGCCACCAGCAGAGATCCCACTAGCCACGTTGCCGATACGCAGTATTTT
CDR3: CATSRDPTSHVADTQYF

size: NA
J: TRBJ2-7
D: NA
V: TRBV4-1
DNA: TGCGCCAGCAGCCAAGACCAGGACAGACGCTACGAGCAGTACTTC
CDR3: CASSQDQDRRYEQYF

size: NA
J: TRBJ2-3
D: NA
V: TRBV7-3
DNA: TGTGCCAGCAGCTTAGGGACACCTCCAGATACGCAGTATTTT
CDR3: CASSLGTPPDTQYF

size: NA
J: TRBJ2-1
D: NA
V: TRBV18
DNA: TGTGCCAGCTCACCCCAAGGCGGGGACAATGAGCAGTTCTTC
CDR3: CASSPQGGDNEQFF

size: once
J: TRBJ1-2
D: TRBD1
V: TRBV4-3
DNA: TGCGCCAGCAGCCAAGACGGGACAGGGGGGATGTATGGCTACACCTTC
CDR3: CASSQDGTGGMYGYTF

size: NA
J: TRBJ2-3
D: NA
V: TRBV11-2
DNA: TGTGCCAGCAGCTTTACAGGCACAGATACGCAGTATTTT
CDR3: CASSFTGTDTQYF

size: NA
J: TRBJ2-7
D: NA
V: TRBV5-1
DNA: TGCGCCAGCAGCTTGGGTCAGGGGACGGGCGAGCAGTACTTC
CDR3: CASSLGQGTGEQYF

size: NA
J: TRBJ2-1
D: TRBD2
V: TRBV2
DNA: TGTGCCAGCATGGGGACTAGCGGGAGGTTTAAGCAGTTCTTC
CDR3: CASMGTSGRFKQFF

size: NA
J: TRBJ2-3
D: TRBD1
V: TRBV5-1
DNA: TGCGCCAGCACCAAACAGGGGGCGATGTCAACAGATACGCAGTATTTT
CDR3: CASTKQGAMSTDTQYF

size: once
J: TRBJ2-6
D: TRBD2
V: TRBV4-3
DNA: TGCGCCAGCAGCCAAGATCGGGCTAGCGGGAGGAAACTCTCTGGGGCCAACGTCCTGACTTTC
CDR3: CASSQDRASGRKLSGANVLTF

size: NA
J: TRBJ2-1
D: NA
V: TRBV20-1
DNA: TGCAGTGCTATAGGGGTCGATGAGCAGTTCTTC
CDR3: CSAIGVDEQFF

size: NA
J: TRBJ1-4
D: NA
V: TRBV9
DNA: TGTGCCAGCAGCGTCACACGGGGTGGTGAACTGTTTTTT
CDR3: CASSVTRGGELFF

size: NA
J: TRBJ1-2
D: NA
V: TRBV12-3/TRBV12-4
DNA: TGTGCCAGCAGTCGGACAGTCCCCTATGGCTACACCTTC
CDR3: CASSRTVPYGYTF

size: NA
J: TRBJ2-6
D: TRBD2
V: TRBV4-3
DNA: TGCGCCAGCAGCCACCAGAACAGCCTCGGAGCGGGACGGGCCAACGTCCTGACTTTC
CDR3: CASSHQNSLGAGRANVLTF

size: NA
J: TRBJ2-7
D: TRBD2
V: TRBV7-6
DNA: TGTGCCAGCAGCTCCGCCGGCCCAACTAGCGGACAATCCTACGAGCAGTACTTC
CDR3: CASSSAGPTSGQSYEQYF

size: once
J: TRBJ1-6
D: NA
V: TRBV5-3
DNA: TGTGCCAGAAGCCAGGGGCCGGACAGTTCACCCCTCCACTTT
CDR3: CARSQGPDSSPLHF

size: NA
J: TRBJ2-1
D: TRBD2
V: TRBV19
DNA: TGTGCCAGTGCCCTTCCTAGCGGGATTTACAATGAGCAGTTCTTC
CDR3: CASALPSGIYNEQFF

size: NA
J: TRBJ2-1
D: NA
V: TRBV5-1
DNA: TGCGCCAGCAGCTTGTTAGGCGGGGTGAGCTCCTACAATGAGCAGTTCTTC
CDR3: CASSLLGGVSSYNEQFF

size: NA
J: TRBJ2-5
D: TRBD2
V: TRBV2
DNA: TGTGCCAGCAGTGGACTAGCGTGGCAAGAGACCCAGTACTTC
CDR3: CASSGLAWQETQYF

size: NA
J: TRBJ1-2
D: NA
V: TRBV30
DNA: TGTGCCTGGAGTGTAGGCAGGGGAAACTATGGCTACACCTTC
CDR3: CAWSVGRGNYGYTF

size: NA
J: TRBJ1-5
D: NA
V: TRBV27
DNA: TGTGCCAGCAGGGGGGGAACAATCAATAGCAATCAGCCCCAGCATTTT
CDR3: CASRGGTINSNQPQHF

size: NA
J: TRBJ2-3
D: NA
V: TRBV6-2/TRBV6-3
DNA: TGTGCCAGCAGCTCCATAGTTCAGCTGGGGGCGCATCGTACGCAGTATTTT
CDR3: CASSSIVQLGAHRTQYF

size: once
J: TRBJ2-4
D: TRBD2
V: TRBV11-2
DNA: TGTGCCAGCAGCTTATGGCGGGAGGACGGAAACATTCAGTACTTC
CDR3: CASSLWREDGNIQYF

size: NA
J: TRBJ2-1
D: TRBD1
V: TRBV6-2/TRBV6-3
DNA: TGTGCCAGCAGTTCCGGGACAGGGATGGGAGCGAATGAGCAGTTCTTC
CDR3: CASSSGTGMGANEQFF

size: NA
J: TRBJ1-2
D: NA
V: TRBV2
DNA: TGTGCCAGCAGGACTGGCTATGGCTACACCTTC
CDR3: CASRTGYGYTF

size: NA
J: TRBJ2-3
D: NA
V: TRBV5-4
DNA: TGTGCCAGCAGCCCCGGTTTAGCAGACACAGATACGCAGTATTTT
CDR3: CASSPGLADTDTQYF

size: NA
J: TRBJ1-1
D: TRBD1
V: TRBV5-6
DNA: TGTGCCAGCAGACCCGGGACAGGGGGAAGGTTGGCTTTCTTT
CDR3: CASRPGTGGRLAFF

size: NA
J: TRBJ2-5
D: TRBD2
V: TRBV5-1
DNA: TGCGCCAGCAGCCTGACTAGCGGGCAAGAGACCCAGTACTTC
CDR3: CASSLTSGQETQYF

size: NA
J: TRBJ2-2
D: NA
V: TRBV28
DNA: TGTGCCAGCAGGCTGGGGGGTTACCCCGGGGAGCTGTTTTTT
CDR3: CASRLGGYPGELFF

size: NA
J: TRBJ2-7
D: TRBD2
V: TRBV5-5
DNA: TGTGCCAGCAGCTTAACTAGCGACTCCTACGAGCAGTACTTC
CDR3: CASSLTSDSYEQYF

size: NA
J: TRBJ2-7
D: NA
V: TRBV11-2
DNA: TGTGCCAGCAGCTTAACAGGGTTGAAGGAGCAGTACTTC
CDR3: CASSLTGLKEQYF

size: NA
J: TRBJ1-1
D: NA
V: TRBV28
DNA: TGTGCCAGCAGTTTAGGCGGGGGAAGAATCAACACTGAAGCTTTCTTT
CDR3: CASSLGGGRINTEAFF

size: NA
J: TRBJ2-7
D: TRBD2
V: TRBV7-2
DNA: TGTGCCAGCAGCTTAGCTAGCGGGAGCCTATACGAGCAGTACTTC
CDR3: CASSLASGSLYEQYF

size: NA
J: TRBJ2-7
D: NA
V: TRBV7-8
DNA: TGTGCCAGCAGCTGGGCTACTAGCTCCTACGAGCAGTACTTC
CDR3: CASSWATSSYEQYF

size: NA
J: TRBJ2-2
D: NA
V: TRBV2
DNA: TGTGCCAGCACGACCGGGACTGGGGGATACACCGGGGAGCTGTTTTTT
CDR3: CASTTGTGGYTGELFF

size: NA
J: TRBJ1-2
D: TRBD1
V: TRBV4-1
DNA: TGCGCCAGCAGCCAAGCATCGGGGACAGCAGTCTATGGCTACACCTTC
CDR3: CASSQASGTAVYGYTF

size: NA
J: TRBJ2-7
D: NA
V: TRBV30
DNA: TGTGCCTGGAGCAGGGGCTACGAGCAGTACTTC
CDR3: CAWSRGYEQYF

size: NA
J: TRBJ1-2
D: NA
V: TRBV25-1
DNA: TGTGCCAGCAGTGATCAGGGGTCTAACTATGGCTACACCTTC
CDR3: CASSDQGSNYGYTF

size: NA
J: TRBJ1-6
D: TRBD1
V: TRBV18
DNA: TGTGCCAGCTCACTCGGACAGGGGGGAAATTCACCCCTCCACTTT
CDR3: CASSLGQGGNSPLHF